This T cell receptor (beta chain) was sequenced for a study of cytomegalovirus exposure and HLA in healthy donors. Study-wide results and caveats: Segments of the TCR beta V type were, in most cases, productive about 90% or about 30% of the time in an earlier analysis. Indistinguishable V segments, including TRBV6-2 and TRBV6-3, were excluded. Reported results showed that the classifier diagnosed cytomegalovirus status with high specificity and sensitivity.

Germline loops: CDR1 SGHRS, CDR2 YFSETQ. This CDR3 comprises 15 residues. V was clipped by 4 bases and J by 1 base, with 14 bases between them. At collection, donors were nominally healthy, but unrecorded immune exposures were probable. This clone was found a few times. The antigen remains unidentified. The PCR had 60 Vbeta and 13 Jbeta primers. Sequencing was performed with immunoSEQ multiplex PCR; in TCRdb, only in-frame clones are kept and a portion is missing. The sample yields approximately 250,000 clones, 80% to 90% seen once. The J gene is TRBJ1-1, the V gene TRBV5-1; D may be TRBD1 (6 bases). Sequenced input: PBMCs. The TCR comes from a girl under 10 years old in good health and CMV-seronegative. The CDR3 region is CASSQGGATNTEAFF. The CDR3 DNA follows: TGCGCCAGCAGCCAAGGGGGGGCAACGAACACTGAAGCTTTCTTT.